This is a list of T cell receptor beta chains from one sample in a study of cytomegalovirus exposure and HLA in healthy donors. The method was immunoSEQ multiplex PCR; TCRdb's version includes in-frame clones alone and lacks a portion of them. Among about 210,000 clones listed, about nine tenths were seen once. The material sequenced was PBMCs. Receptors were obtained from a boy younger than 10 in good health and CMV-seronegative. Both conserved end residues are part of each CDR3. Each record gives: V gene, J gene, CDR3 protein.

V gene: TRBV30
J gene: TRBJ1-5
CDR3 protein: CAWSTGPNQPQHF

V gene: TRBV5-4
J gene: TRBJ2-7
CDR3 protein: CASSRTTGPIEVQYF

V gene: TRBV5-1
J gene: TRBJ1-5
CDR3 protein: CASRQSPLYQPQHF

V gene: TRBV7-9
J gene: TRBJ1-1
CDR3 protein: CSSSFDGGEAFF

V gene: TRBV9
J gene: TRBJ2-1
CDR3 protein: CASSPRAGNSNEQFF

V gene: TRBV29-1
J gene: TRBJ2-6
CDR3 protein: CSPYRDSGANVLTF

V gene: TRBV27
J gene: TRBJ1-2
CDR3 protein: CASSLSGQGDGSYGYTF

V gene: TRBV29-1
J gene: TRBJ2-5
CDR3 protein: CSVGVREETQYF

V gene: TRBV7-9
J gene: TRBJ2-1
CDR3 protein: CASSILRAVSSYNEQFF

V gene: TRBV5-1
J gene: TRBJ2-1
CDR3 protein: CASGRGYNEQFF

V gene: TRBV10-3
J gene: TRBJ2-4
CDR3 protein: CAISESTGVNIQYF

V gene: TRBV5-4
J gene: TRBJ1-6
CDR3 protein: CASSPGRTGGVHSPLHF

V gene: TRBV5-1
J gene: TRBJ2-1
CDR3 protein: CASRLSRTGTIGQFF

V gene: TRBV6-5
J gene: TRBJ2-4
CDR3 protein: CASSYLGSGAKNIQYF

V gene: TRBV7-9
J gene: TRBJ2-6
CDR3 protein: CASSLIASSGANVLTF

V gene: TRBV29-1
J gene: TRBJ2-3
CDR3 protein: CSVWTEPDTQYF

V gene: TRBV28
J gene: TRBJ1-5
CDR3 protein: CASTPPGRGGQPQHF

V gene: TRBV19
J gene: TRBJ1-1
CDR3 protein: CASSVGQMNTEAFF

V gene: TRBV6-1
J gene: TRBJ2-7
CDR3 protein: CASRVTGHSYEQYF

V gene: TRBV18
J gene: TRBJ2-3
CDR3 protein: CASSPLGETDTQYF

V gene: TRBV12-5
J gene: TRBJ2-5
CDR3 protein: CASGLAPTGRKTQYF

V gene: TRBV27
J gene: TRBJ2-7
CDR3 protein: CASSSWGRPEQYF

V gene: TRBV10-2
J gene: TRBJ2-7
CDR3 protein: CASTAARPPYEQYF

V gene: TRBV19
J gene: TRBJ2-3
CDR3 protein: CASSRGLAGARSTDTQYF

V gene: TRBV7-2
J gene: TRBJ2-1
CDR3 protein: CASSLVGQVVNEQFF

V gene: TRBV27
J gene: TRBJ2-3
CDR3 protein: CASNQRGGTDTQYF

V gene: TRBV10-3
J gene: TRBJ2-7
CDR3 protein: CALLCRADEQYF

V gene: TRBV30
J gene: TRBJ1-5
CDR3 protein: CAWSVGQGDQPQHF

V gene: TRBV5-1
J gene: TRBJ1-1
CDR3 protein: CASSRTGDRYTEAFF

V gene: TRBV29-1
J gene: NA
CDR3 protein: CSALDREAYEQYF

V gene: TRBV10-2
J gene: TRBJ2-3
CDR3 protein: CASIGGSRSDTQYF

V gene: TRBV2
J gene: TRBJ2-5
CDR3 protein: CASRLADQETQYF

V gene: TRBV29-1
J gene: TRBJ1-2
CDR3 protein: CSVEGRVDGYTF

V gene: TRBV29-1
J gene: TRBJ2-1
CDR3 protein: CSGALGDFFNEQFF

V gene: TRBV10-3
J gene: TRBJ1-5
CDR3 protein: CAISAGQGSNQPQHF

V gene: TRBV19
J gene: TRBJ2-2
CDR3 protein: CASAGQGGVTGELFF

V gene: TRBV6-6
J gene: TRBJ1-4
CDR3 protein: CATGGEKLFF

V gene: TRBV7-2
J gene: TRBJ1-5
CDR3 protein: CASGRVGVGQPQHF

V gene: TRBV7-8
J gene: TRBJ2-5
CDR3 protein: CASSQRDSAETQYF

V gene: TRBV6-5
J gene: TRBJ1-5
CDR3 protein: CASSYSPLYQPQHF

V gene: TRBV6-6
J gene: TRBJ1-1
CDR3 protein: CASEQTNTEAFF

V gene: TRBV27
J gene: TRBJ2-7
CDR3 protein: CASSSTGLPTAYEQYF